This note documents a single TCR beta chain sequence. This sample is drawn from a study of blood T cell repertoires in COVID-19. Study-level information: Both acute and convalescent COVID-19 samples were obtained from the United States, Italy and Spain. PBMCs, B-cell-depleted T cells, or T cells provided the cDNA or gDNA that made up the material.

The age range of participants was about 18 to 89 years, with residence in about two dozen US areas. In the original workflow: Counts of nucleated cells, estimated from reference gene primer amplification, were obtained. Generated by immunoSEQ multiplex PCR, the TCRdb table keeps only in-frame clones and is missing some. V, J and clone size are taken as reported in that table, and D and trimming were inferred from the DNA itself. The sample carries fewer than 500,000 clones, around 87% recorded once. Germline-derived CDR1 and CDR2 are LGHNA and YSLEER. The CDR3 consists of 16 residues. The germline V and J ends were trimmed by 0 bases and 7 bases, with 18 bases remaining between them.

The V call is TRBV4-3, the J call TRBJ1-1; maybe TRBD1 (5 bases). This receptor was identified in a man between 25 and 39 years old who had recovered from COVID-19. Sequencing was performed on PBMCs or T cells enriched from blood (not recorded which). The CDR3 DNA sequence: TGCGCCAGCAGCCAAGATATGGGTGCAGGGCGAGATGAAGCTTTCTTT. The encoded protein is CASSQDMGAGRDEAFF.